In this sample, the clone carrying this TCR beta chain turned up a few times. Its antigen is as yet unknown. A second PCR, run for about 7 to 11 cycles, used a sample-barcoded 5' primer plus a J-beta primer mix. TCRdb reprocessed the 5' RACE reads with MiXCR, giving one entry per CDR3 protein. The data contain around 990,000 distinct CDR3 sequences, 30% to 40% of them singletons. CDR3 length: 14 residues. The V gene's germline CDR1 is LGHDT and CDR2 YNNKEL (reference sequence). Trimming removed 4 bases from V and 7 bases from J, with 11 bases in between. The sample originates from a study of blood T cells in healthy people across ages. Overall study: Researchers report that template switching captured about one barcoded beta molecule per two T cells. Overall study results and limits: Diversity estimated from one million T cells was considered an underestimate. More naive CD4+ cells and higher diversity were found in long-lived than in aged donors. Observed TCR beta diversity per million T cells went down as age went up. This fall followed a roughly linear course with age.

What was sequenced was blood. The V gene is TRBV3-1, the J gene TRBJ1-6, with D hard to call. The TCR originated in a man aged 18 to 30 in good health. CDR3 bases: TGTGCCAGCAGCCCACCCGGAGTGAATTCACCCCTCCACTTT. Translating it yields CASSPPGVNSPLHF.